These 27 T cell receptor beta chains were sequenced from one sample in a study of shared clonotypes between healthy human individuals (TCRdb year 2020). The receptor library was made with the immunoSEQ multiplex PCR assay. The table comes from immuneACCESS by way of TCRdb, which keeps in-frame sequences with V and J called. Part of the clones is missing from these tables; in studies checked, under half for an unresolved V gene and the rest for unknown reasons. The sample table contains some 2.1 million clones; only one count was recorded for roughly 93% of them. Of the sample, about 1.7% falls within the top ten clones. CD8 naive samples consisted of CD45RO-negative cells that were positively selected for CCR7, yielding a CD45RA+CCR7+ population without TemRA cells. Sequenced sample: naive CD8+ T cells from PBMCs. The cell subset or site label corresponds to: CD45RA+CCR7+. Source of these receptors: a young man in good health. Some clones in this sample may be carry-over from other donors' samples.

The rearrangement links TRBV2 to TRBJ2-2; D not certain. Trimming pared 10 bases from V and 6 bases from J, leaving 0 bases between. This CDR3 spans 8 amino acids. CDR1 is SNHLY, CDR2 FYNNEI, per germline. The CDR3 region has the DNA TGTGCCACCGGGGAGCTGTTTTTT. Protein sequence: CATGELFF.

The chain employs TRBV27 and TRBJ2-7; 8 bases match TRBD1. The CDR3 loop spans 14 amino acids. V lost 5 bases and J lost 4; bases outside the gene matches: 7. Germline loops: CDR1 MNHEY, CDR2 SMNVEV (reference sequence). The CDR3 loop is CASSTGGKVYEQYF. The CDR3, as DNA: TGTGCCAGCAGTACAGGGGGTAAAGTGTACGAGCAGTACTTC.

This chain joins TRBV19 and TRBJ2-7; 10 bases map to TRBD1. Trimming at V came to 4 bases and at J to 6 bases, leaving 9 bases not matched to a gene. Germline V lookup: CDR1 LNHDA, CDR2 SQIVND (reference sequence). There are 15 residues in the CDR3. CDR3 sequence: CASSKIRDRGSEQYF. The CDR3 DNA reads TGTGCCAGTAGTAAAATCCGGGACAGGGGATCCGAGCAGTACTTC.

The CDR3 DNA sequence: TGTGCCAGCAGCCAACGGGATGGTCTAGCGGGGTACAATGAGCAGTTCTTC. Translated: CASSQRDGLAGYNEQFF. V gene TRBV16 combines with J gene TRBJ2-1; 9 bases align to TRBD2. Germline CDR1 and CDR2: KGHSY and FQNENV. J was trimmed by 4 bases and V by 2 bases; bases with no gene match: 9. The CDR3 runs to 17 residues.

This chain's CDR3 is CASSLGGLATQYF. The CDR3 DNA reads TGTGCCAGCAGCTTGGGAGGATTGGCGACCCAGTACTTC. V and J are TRBV7-8 and TRBJ2-5; D perhaps matches TRBD2 (6 bases). The CDR3 is 13 amino acids. The germline V gene encodes CDR1 SGHVS and CDR2 FQNEAQ. V was trimmed by 3 bases and J by 7 bases, leaving 12 bases between them.

This clone was counted once. The V and J genes are TRBV6-5 and TRBJ1-2, with D possibly TRBD1 on 5 matching bases. Germline V gene lookup returns CDR1 MNHEY and CDR2 SVGAGI. The CDR3 totals 13 residues. V gave up 7 bases and J gave up 4 bases, with 13 bases separating them. The CDR3 DNA follows: TGTGCCAGCAACAGGAAGTCGGGCTATGGCTACACCTTC. Its translation is CASNRKSGYGYTF.

This clone was seen just once. This chain connects TRBV27 to TRBJ1-5; a possible D gene is TRBD1 (5 bases). The V gene's germline CDR1 is MNHEY and CDR2 SMNVEV (reference sequence). The CDR3 is 15 amino acids. Trimming stripped 1 base from V and 0 bases from J, with 7 bases between. CDR3 bases: TGTGCCAGCAGTTTATTTCAGGGTAGCAATCAGCCCCAGCATTTT. This codes for CASSLFQGSNQPQHF.

J is TRBJ2-6 and V is TRBV18; 8 bases are a match to TRBD1. Germline V CDR1 and CDR2: KGHSH, LQKENI. The CDR3 has 20 amino acids. V lost 0 bases and J lost 0; bases outside the gene matches: 10. The CDR3 DNA is TGTGCCAGCTCACCACCGGGCCGGGACAGGAAACACTCTGGGGCCAACGTCCTGACTTTC. Translating it yields CASSPPGRDRKHSGANVLTF. The full variable domain, completed using reference TRBV18 and TRBJ2-6, is NAGVMQNPRHLVRRRGQEARLRCSPMKGHSHVYWYRQLPEEGLKFMVYLQKENIIDESGMPKERFSAEFPKEGPSILRIQQVVRGDSAAYFCASSPPGRDRKHSGANVLTFGAGSRLTVL.

The chain joins TRBV19 to TRBJ1-1; a weak D match, TRBD1 (6 bases). The CDR3 loop spans 16 amino acids. With 4 bases removed from V and 2 bases from J, the gap between germline ends came to 17 bases. The germline gives CDR1 LNHDA, CDR2 SQIVND (reference sequence). The CDR3 DNA reads TGTGCCAGTAGTACCTGGGACGTCGGGGGCAACACTGAAGCTTTCTTT. Amino acids: CASSTWDVGGNTEAFF.

The chain couples TRBV7-9 to TRBJ1-1; D might be TRBD1 (5 bases). The ends were cut back, 1 base at V and 0 bases at J, with 15 bases in the middle. CDR1 is SEHNR and CDR2 is FQNEAQ in the germline V gene (reference sequence). The CDR3 is 17 residues long. The CDR3 spells CASSLGAGYSVNTEAFF. In DNA, the CDR3 is TGTGCCAGCAGCTTAGGGGCAGGGTACAGTGTGAACACTGAAGCTTTCTTT.

The V gene is TRBV27, the J gene TRBJ2-3; the match to TRBD1 covers 9 bases. The CDR3 consists of 20 residues. Germline V CDR1 and CDR2: MNHEY, SMNVEV (reference sequence). V lost 6 bases, J lost 2 bases, and 21 bases stayed unmatched. Written as DNA, the CDR3 is TGTGCCAGCAGCTCTAAATGGGACGGGGTGGGACAGGGAGACACAGATACGCAGTATTTT. It codes for CASSSKWDGVGQGDTDTQYF.

This clone was counted once. The chain links TRBV9 to TRBJ2-5; tentative D call: TRBD2 (6 bases). Trimming took off 4 bases at V and 1 base at J, with 14 bases between the two ends. This CDR3 spans 15 amino acids. Germline CDR1 and CDR2: SGDLS and YYNGEE. The CDR3: CASSLGGGAQETQYF. CDR3 DNA sequence: TGTGCCAGCAGCCTCGGTGGAGGGGCCCAAGAGACCCAGTACTTC.

For this clone: Other DNA sequences in this sample translate to the same CDR3. The CDR3 DNA reads as TGCGCCAGCAGCCAAGACCCTAGCGGTTACGAGCAGTACTTC. Its protein product is CASSQDPSGYEQYF. The gene calls are TRBV4-3 and TRBJ2-7; 7 nucleotides match TRBD2. The V segment lost 0 bases and the J segment 4 bases; nucleotides outside the gene matches: 3. This CDR3 has 14 amino acids. CDR1 is LGHNA, CDR2 YSLEER, per germline.

This clone was detected once. This chain links TRBV28 with TRBJ2-2; D is unresolved. Per germline, CDR1 MDHEN and CDR2 SYDVKM. The germline V and J ends were trimmed by 6 bases and 1 base, with 12 bases remaining between them. The CDR3 runs to 15 residues. CDR3 DNA sequence: TGTGCCAGCAGCCCTGACGGAAGGAACACCGGGGAGCTGTTTTTT. The encoded protein is CASSPDGRNTGELFF.

The chain carries TRBV7-3 and TRBJ2-3; D gene ambiguous. The ends were cut back, 5 bases at V and 6 bases at J, with 21 bases in the middle. The CDR3 has 16 amino acids. The germline CDR1 and CDR2 sequences are SGHTA and FQGTGA. The CDR3 DNA is TGTGCCAGCAGCCCCCCGGATGGGGTTGGATTTGATACGCAGTATTTT. Its translation is CASSPPDGVGFDTQYF. The full variable domain, in which reference TRBV7-3 and TRBJ2-3 provide the parts outside the CDR3, is GAGVSQTPSNKVTEKGKYVELRCDPISGHTALYWYRQSLGQGPEFLIYFQGTGAADDSGLPNDRFFAVRPEGSVSTLKIQRTERGDSAVYLCASSPPDGVGFDTQYFGPGTRLTVL.

J is TRBJ1-1 and V is TRBV11-2; no firm D call. Trimming took off 5 bases at V and 6 bases at J, with 16 bases between the two ends. Germline CDR1 is SGHAT and CDR2 is FQNNGV. The CDR3 has 14 residues. For the CDR3, the DNA is TGTGCCAGCAGCGGGCGGACTTCTCCGGCTGAAGCTTTCTTT. It codes for CASSGRTSPAEAFF.

As to this clone: The identical CDR3 is also encoded by other nucleotide sequences in the sample. The genes are TRBV27 and TRBJ1-1, with unresolved D. The germline V gene encodes CDR1 MNHEY and CDR2 SMNVEV (reference sequence). The CDR3 length is 14 residues. V gave up 0 bases and J gave up 0 bases, with 5 bases separating them. In DNA form, the CDR3 reads TGTGCCAGCAGTTTATCCCCTATGAACACTGAAGCTTTCTTT. Protein sequence: CASSLSPMNTEAFF.

This chain joins TRBV10-3 and TRBJ2-7; D is uncertain. Looked up from germline, CDR1 is ENHRY and CDR2 is SYGVKD. V shed 0 bases and J shed 6 bases, with 3 bases lying between them. The CDR3 is 11 residues long. The CDR3 reads CAISESREQYF. CDR3 DNA: TGTGCCATCAGTGAGTCGCGCGAGCAGTACTTC.

The chain has TRBV9 and TRBJ2-4; 7 nucleotides match TRBD2. In germline, CDR1 is SGDLS, CDR2 YYNGEE. J lost 4 bases, V lost 0 bases, and 7 bases had no gene match. The CDR3 runs 16 residues. CDR3 loop: CASSVGKSGEKNIQYF. The CDR3 DNA sequence: TGTGCCAGCAGCGTAGGAAAGAGCGGGGAAAAAAACATTCAGTACTTC. Drawing the rest from reference TRBV9 and TRBJ2-4, the complete variable domain is DSGVTQTPKHLITATGQRVTLRCSPRSGDLSVYWYQQSLDQGLQFLIQYYNGEERAKGNILERFSAQQFPDLHSELNLSSLELGDSALYFCASSVGKSGEKNIQYFGAGTRLSVL.

The V call is TRBV11-3, the J call TRBJ2-7; 7 bases are shared with TRBD2. This CDR3 spans 15 amino acids. The junction had 7 bases not matched to a gene; V was cut back by 3 bases and J by 2 bases. Germline values: CDR1 SGHNT, CDR2 YENEEA. The CDR3: CASSFSSGVPYEQYF. In DNA, the CDR3 is TGTGCCAGCAGCTTTTCTAGCGGAGTCCCCTACGAGCAGTACTTC.

The gene calls are TRBV28 and TRBJ2-5, with D possibly TRBD2 on 5 matching bases. V was trimmed by 1 base and J by 9 bases, leaving 6 bases between them. Germline CDR1 is MDHEN and CDR2 is SYDVKM. The CDR3 spans 11 residues. The CDR3 loop reads CASSLSGAQYF. The CDR3 DNA follows: TGTGCCAGCAGTTTATCCGGGGCCCAGTACTTC. The whole variable domain, remainder taken from reference TRBV28 and TRBJ2-5, is DVKVTQSSRYLVKRTGEKVFLECVQDMDHENMFWYRQDPGLGLRLIYFSYDVKMKEKGDIPEGYSVSREKKERFSLILESASTNQTSMYLCASSLSGAQYFGPGTRLLVL.

The chain is built from TRBV29-1 and TRBJ2-1; D unclear. Germline V gives CDR1 SQVTM, CDR2 ANQGSEA. This CDR3 has 12 residues. V was clipped by 4 bases and J by 15 bases, with 19 bases between them. CDR3 sequence: CSVVGPEREAFF. The CDR3 region has the DNA TGCAGCGTTGTGGGCCCAGAACGTGAGGCGTTCTTC.

The count of this clone is one. The chain employs TRBV13 and TRBJ2-6; D is possibly TRBD1 or TRBD2 (6 bases each). Trimming took off 1 base at V and 0 bases at J, with 13 bases between the two ends. The germline CDR1 and CDR2 sequences are PRHDT and FYEKMQ (reference sequence). The CDR3 has 18 residues. The CDR3 region has the DNA TGTGCCAGCAGCTTAGAACAGGGAGGTCGCTCTGGGGCCAACGTCCTGACTTTC. Translated, it gives CASSLEQGGRSGANVLTF. Full variable domain (missing parts from reference TRBV13 and TRBJ2-6): AAGVIQSPRHLIKEKRETATLKCYPIPRHDTVYWYQQGPGQDPQFLISFYEKMQSDKGSIPDRFSAQQFSDYHSELNMSSLELGDSALYFCASSLEQGGRSGANVLTFGAGSRLTVL.

The chain is built from TRBV7-2 and TRBJ1-4; D may be TRBD1 (6 bases). This CDR3 has 15 amino acids. Trimming took 4 bases from V and 8 from J, leaving 17 bases between them. Germline CDR1 reads SGHTA; CDR2 reads FQGNSA. The chain's CDR3 is CASSSDDRRGEKLFF. CDR3 coding DNA: TGTGCCAGCAGCTCTGACGACAGGCGAGGGGAAAAACTGTTTTTT.

As DNA, the CDR3 is TGTGCCAGCAGCGTAACGACAGGGTCGTTGGATACGCAGTATTTT. This translates into CASSVTTGSLDTQYF. The genes are TRBV9 and TRBJ2-3; 7 bases agree with TRBD1. This CDR3 spans 15 amino acids. The ends lost 1 base at V and 6 bases at J; junction bases unmatched: 8. CDR1 and CDR2 from the germline V gene are SGDLS and YYNGEE.

The chain links TRBV25-1 to TRBJ1-3; 10 bases map to TRBD1. In germline, CDR1 is MGHDK, CDR2 SYGVNS. With V trimmed by 9 bases and J by 1 base, 6 bases remained unmatched. This CDR3 has 15 amino acids. The CDR3 is CASQGQGRSGNTIYF. CDR3 DNA sequence: TGTGCCAGTCAGGGACAGGGGCGATCTGGAAACACCATATATTTT.

A single count supports this clone. This chain connects TRBV27 to TRBJ2-7; 12 bases are a match to TRBD1. This CDR3 comprises 19 residues. Germline V gene lookup returns CDR1 MNHEY and CDR2 SMNVEV (reference sequence). The ends lost 5 bases at V and 4 bases at J; junction bases unmatched: 18. CDR3 DNA sequence: TGTGCCAGCAGTCCTAAACCGGGACAGGGGGCGCGAGCGGGTTACGAGCAGTACTTC. It codes for CASSPKPGQGARAGYEQYF.